The 11 T cell receptor beta chains below all came from one sample that was sequenced in a study of blood T cell repertoires in COVID-19. Libraries were prepared by immunoSEQ multiplex PCR; TCRdb keeps only in-frame clonotypes and omits some of them. Among 30,000 to 35,000 clones, over 70% were seen once, and the ten largest hold 9.5% to 13%. Specimen: peripheral blood. The receptors were sampled from a man of 80 years or more with active COVID-19.

The rearrangement links TRBV10-3 to TRBJ2-5; D not resolved. Deletions cut 2 bases from V and 5 bases from J, with 9 bases between. Germline V gene sequence: CDR1 ENHRY, CDR2 SYGVKD. CDR3 length: 13 residues. This CDR3 reads CAISETPRETQYF. The CDR3 DNA is TGTGCCATCAGTGAGACACCTAGGGAGACCCAGTACTTC.

This clone was detected a few times. The rearrangement joins TRBV27 to TRBJ2-2; possible D gene TRBD2, 5 bases. This CDR3 has 14 residues. Germline CDR1 MNHEY, CDR2 SMNVEV (reference sequence). V lost 6 bases, J lost 5 bases, and 13 bases lay in between. The CDR3 nucleotides read TGTGCCAGCAGCTTCGACACGGGAACCGGGGAGCTGTTTTTT. It codes for CASSFDTGTGELFF.

The chain combines TRBV28 with TRBJ1-5; TRBD1 agrees at 9 bases. Germline-derived CDR1 and CDR2 are MDHEN and SYDVKM. V dropped 8 bases and J dropped 4; count of bases not matched to a gene: 6. This CDR3 spans 14 amino acids. In nucleotides, the CDR3 is TGTGCCAGCGATACAGGGGGCGCGAATCAGCCCCAGCATTTT. Residues: CASDTGGANQPQHF.

This clone came up a few times. DNA of the CDR3: TGTGCCAGCGGTAGCGGGAGGGCTGGGTCCGGGGAGCTGTTTTTT. It encodes CASGSGRAGSGELFF. This sequence joins TRBV28 and TRBJ2-2, with 11 nucleotides matching TRBD2. Germline CDR1 and CDR2: MDHEN and SYDVKM. The trim removed 8 bases at V and 6 bases at J, leaving 8 bases unmatched. This CDR3 has 15 residues.

This sequence joins TRBV24-1 and TRBJ2-7, with D perhaps TRBD1 (8 bases). The CDR3 runs to 16 residues. The V end lost 3 bases, the J end lost 6 bases, and 20 bases lay between the germline ends. Germline V gene lookup returns CDR1 KGHDR and CDR2 SFDVKD. The CDR3: CATSDGGQGGVGEQYF. The CDR3 DNA reads as TGTGCCACCAGTGATGGCGGACAGGGAGGGGTCGGCGAGCAGTACTTC.

The V call is TRBV28, the J call TRBJ2-1; D may be TRBD2 (6 bases). CDR1 and CDR2 from the germline V gene are MDHEN and SYDVKM. The V and J ends lost 6 bases and 2 bases respectively, with 17 bases between them. The CDR3 contains 16 residues. CDR3 amino acids: CASRDRTERAYNEQFF. CDR3 in DNA: TGTGCCAGCAGGGACCGGACCGAGCGGGCCTACAATGAGCAGTTCTTC.

This clone was recorded only once. This rearrangement joins TRBV7-7 to TRBJ2-1, with 8 positions matching TRBD2. Trimming cost V 3 bases and J 5 bases; bases outside gene matches: 6. CDR3 length: 15 residues. Germline lookup yields CDR1 SSHAT and CDR2 FNYEAQ (reference sequence). Written as DNA, the CDR3 is TGTGCCAGCAGCTTTATAGCGGGGAAAGACAATGAGCAGTTCTTC. This translates into CASSFIAGKDNEQFF.

This clone was detected once. This chain joins TRBV30 and TRBJ1-4; TRBD1 agrees at 7 bases. Germline V gives CDR1 GTSNPN, CDR2 SVGIG (reference sequence). V gave up 0 bases and J gave up 5 bases; unmatched junction bases: 3. This CDR3 spans 14 amino acids. CDR3 in DNA: TGTGCCTGGAGTGTGGGACAGTTAAATGAAAAACTGTTTTTT. Protein sequence: CAWSVGQLNEKLFF. The full variable domain, its missing parts supplied by reference TRBV30 and TRBJ1-4, is SQTIHQWPATLVQPVGSPLSLECTVEGTSNPNLYWYRQAAGRGLQLLFYSVGIGQISSEVPQNLSASRPQDRQFILSSKKLLLSDSGFYLCAWSVGQLNEKLFFGSGTQLSVL.

CDR3 in DNA: TGTGCCAGCAGCTTGGCCTTGGGACAGTATAGCAATCAGCCCCAGCATTTT. Residues: CASSLALGQYSNQPQHF. The V call is TRBV5-8, the J call TRBJ1-5; 7 bases fit TRBD1. Germline V gives CDR1 SGHTS, CDR2 YDEGEE. The CDR3 consists of 17 residues. V gave up 0 bases and J gave up 0 bases; unmatched junction bases: 6.

The rearrangement links TRBV4-1 to TRBJ2-7, with D possibly TRBD1 on 6 matching bases. The CDR3 runs to 18 residues. The germline gives CDR1 MGHRA, CDR2 YSYEKL. Trimming took off 4 bases at V and 2 bases at J, with 24 bases between the two ends. The CDR3 sequence: CASSRQGSFTATTYEQYF. The DNA of the CDR3 is TGCGCCAGCAGCCGCCAGGGGAGTTTTACAGCAACAACCTACGAGCAGTACTTC.

The V call is TRBV29-1, the J call TRBJ2-1, with 8 bases lining up with TRBD2. The CDR3 has 16 amino acids. The germline gives CDR1 SQVTM, CDR2 ANQGSEA. The V and J ends lost 0 bases and 6 bases, in that order; junction bases with no gene match: 10. CDR3 in amino acids: CSVEDGGGRYTNEQFF. In DNA, the CDR3 is TGCAGCGTTGAAGATGGGGGCGGGAGGTACACCAATGAGCAGTTCTTC.